Described below is a single TCR beta chain sequence and its context. The germline V gene encodes CDR1 LNHDA and CDR2 SQIVND (reference sequence). This CDR3 is built from 16 residues. Trimming cost V 4 bases and J 3 bases; bases outside gene matches: 6. This sample stems from a study of control samples from healthy donors and cancer patients. The assay was immunoSEQ multiplex PCR, and TCRdb's table has in-frame clones only and misses some. The sample records just under 75,000 clones, roughly nine tenths being singletons. The sequence was collected from a woman in her 50s in good health. The specimen sequenced was blood. The chain employs TRBV19 and TRBJ2-4; TRBD1 matches at 10 bases. This chain's CDR3 is CASSRTGGSGKNIQYF. CDR3 DNA: TGTGCCAGTAGTAGGACAGGGGGTAGCGGCAAAAACATTCAGTACTTC.